Below are 19 T cell receptor beta chains sequenced from a single sample in a study of cytomegalovirus exposure and HLA in healthy donors. In the PCR, 60 Vbeta and 13 Jbeta primers were used. TCRdb's copy holds only in-frame clones and misses some; the assay was immunoSEQ multiplex PCR. The table includes about 190,000 clones, about 85% detected once. The sequenced material came from PBMCs. The receptors originated from a woman aged 50 to 60 in good health and CMV-seronegative.

This clone was found once. The V gene is TRBV19, the J gene TRBJ1-1; 8 bases fit TRBD1. V trimming: 5 bases; J trimming: 7 bases; junction bases outside the gene matches: 12. This CDR3 comprises 15 residues. The V gene's germline CDR1 is LNHDA and CDR2 SQIVND (reference sequence). Written as DNA, the CDR3 is TGTGCCAGTAGTGGACAGGGAATGTTGGTCATTGAAGCTTTCTTT. As protein: CASSGQGMLVIEAFF.

This sequence joins TRBV10-2 and TRBJ2-7; no clear D. Per germline, CDR1 WSHSY and CDR2 SAAADI. This CDR3 has 15 residues. Deletions cut 2 bases from V and 0 bases from J, with 11 bases between. The CDR3 DNA sequence: TGCGCCAGCAGTGAGCGGGTCGGCAGCTCCTACGAGCAGTACTTC. Residues: CASSERVGSSYEQYF.

The rearrangement uses TRBV5-1 and TRBJ1-1; no definite D call. This CDR3 spans 15 amino acids. V dropped 4 bases and J dropped 6 bases, with 19 bases sitting between them. Looked up from germline, CDR1 is SGHRS and CDR2 is YFSETQ. The CDR3 here is CASSPTQAPGSEAFF. The DNA of the CDR3 is TGCGCCAGCAGCCCTACCCAAGCCCCGGGGTCTGAAGCTTTCTTT.

This clone showed up just once. This sequence joins TRBV15 and TRBJ2-7, with D possibly matching TRBD1 (6 bases). Germline lookup yields CDR1 LNHNV and CDR2 YYDKDF (reference sequence). V lost 1 base to trimming and J lost 4 bases, with 14 bases between them. The CDR3 spans 15 residues. The CDR3 DNA follows: TGTGCCACCAGCAGAGGAAGCAGGGGCGATTACGAGCAGTACTTC. Its translation is CATSRGSRGDYEQYF.

The chain employs TRBV28 and TRBJ2-7; TRBD1 matches at 12 bases. Germline CDR1 is MDHEN and CDR2 is SYDVKM. Trimming removed 6 bases from V and 7 bases from J; junction bases left unmatched: 7. This CDR3 spans 14 amino acids. CDR3 residues: CASRAGTGGREQYF. For the CDR3, the DNA is TGTGCCAGCAGGGCCGGGACAGGGGGCCGGGAGCAGTACTTC.

V is TRBV4-1 and J is TRBJ1-4; 7 bases fit TRBD1. The CDR3 is 17 amino acids. Germline V gene data show CDR1 as MGHRA and CDR2 as YSYEKL. V shed 0 bases and J 4 bases; nucleotides not matched to a gene: 8. The CDR3 DNA reads TGCGCCAGCAGCCAAGATGAAGGGGGCGCTATTAATGAAAAACTGTTTTTT. This encodes CASSQDEGGAINEKLFF.

CDR3 loop: CASRVGSSYEQYF. CDR3 nucleotide sequence: TGTGCCAGCAGAGTAGGGAGCTCCTACGAGCAGTACTTC. The V gene is TRBV6-5, the J gene TRBJ2-5; D is perhaps TRBD2 (5 bases). The DNA end favors TRBJ2-7, so the J call may be wrong. The CDR3 has 13 residues. Germline lookup yields CDR1 MNHEY and CDR2 SVGAGI.

The chain recombines TRBV15 with TRBJ2-3, with 8 positions matching TRBD2. With 0 bases clipped from V and 1 base from J, the junction kept 0 bases outside the gene matches. In germline, CDR1 is LNHNV, CDR2 YYDKDF (reference sequence). There are 15 residues in the CDR3. CDR3 amino acids: CATSREAGGTDTQYF. The CDR3 DNA sequence: TGTGCCACCAGCAGAGAAGCGGGGGGCACAGATACGCAGTATTTT. The full variable domain, its missing parts supplied by reference TRBV15 and TRBJ2-3, is DAMVIQNPRYQVTQFGKPVTLSCSQTLNHNVMYWYQQKSSQAPKLLFHYYDKDFNNEADTPDNFQSRRPNTSFCFLDIRSPGLGDTAMYLCATSREAGGTDTQYFGPGTRLTVL.

The chain joins TRBV28 to TRBJ2-7; D might be TRBD1 (6 bases). Trimming left V 4 bases short and J 3 bases short, with 10 bases between. Per germline, CDR1 MDHEN and CDR2 SYDVKM. This CDR3 has 13 residues. As DNA, the CDR3 is TGTGCCAGCAGTTCACAGGGCCTCTACGAGCAGTACTTC. Protein sequence: CASSSQGLYEQYF.

This rearrangement joins TRBV5-1 to TRBJ2-2; 12 nucleotides agree with TRBD1. The CDR3 consists of 15 residues. Germline CDR1 SGHRS, CDR2 YFSETQ. With V trimmed by 5 bases and J by 5 bases, 4 bases remained unmatched. Written as DNA, the CDR3 is TGCGCCAGCAGACGGGACAGGGGGCGAACCGGGGAGCTGTTTTTT. Translation gives CASRRDRGRTGELFF.

The gene calls are TRBV19 and TRBJ1-2; D is unresolved. Per germline, CDR1 LNHDA and CDR2 SQIVND (reference sequence). V was shortened by 3 bases and J by 1 base, with 12 bases between the two germline ends. The CDR3 covers 15 residues. The CDR3 bases are TGTGCCAGTAGTATTGCTCCCGGACTTAACTATGGCTACACCTTC. Translating gives CASSIAPGLNYGYTF. The whole variable domain, remainder taken from reference TRBV19 and TRBJ1-2, is DGGITQSPKYLFRKEGQNVTLSCEQNLNHDAMYWYRQDPGQGLRLIYYSQIVNDFQKGDIAEGYSVSREKKESFPLTVTSAQKNPTAFYLCASSIAPGLNYGYTFGSGTRLTVV.

In its sample, this clone was seen a few times. J is TRBJ1-3 and V is TRBV6-6; no reliable D call. This CDR3 comprises 16 residues. Looked up from germline, CDR1 is MNHNY and CDR2 is SVGAGI (reference sequence). V was shortened by 5 bases and J by 7 bases, with 21 bases between the two germline ends. CDR3 sequence reads: CASSPTGSPTVNTIYF. The CDR3 DNA reads as TGTGCCAGCAGTCCTACGGGGAGCCCTACGGTCAACACCATATATTTT.

This chain links TRBV29-1 with TRBJ2-1; 8 bases fit TRBD2. The germline gives CDR1 SQVTM, CDR2 ANQGSEA. This CDR3 is 15 amino acids long. Trimming removed 2 bases from V and 6 bases from J; junction bases left unmatched: 9. Here the CDR3 reads CSVEKGLAKANEQFF. The CDR3, as DNA: TGCAGCGTTGAAAAAGGACTAGCAAAGGCCAATGAGCAGTTCTTC.

The J gene is TRBJ1-2, the V gene TRBV5-4, with 8 bases fitting TRBD1. The CDR3 loop spans 15 amino acids. Germline trimming cut 5 bases from V and 8 bases from J; bases unmatched to any gene: 14. Germline V lookup: CDR1 SGHNT, CDR2 YYREEE (reference sequence). CDR3 DNA sequence: TGTGCCAGCAGGACCCGACAGGGGCGATCGGGAGGCTACACCTTC. This encodes CASRTRQGRSGGYTF.

V usage is TRBV11-3 and J usage is TRBJ2-1; TRBD2 matches at 9 bases. In germline, CDR1 is SGHNT, CDR2 YENEEA. The J segment lost 5 bases and the V segment lost 0 bases, leaving 14 bases of the junction unmatched. CDR3 length equals 19 residues. CDR3 DNA sequence: TGTGCCAGCAGCTTAGATAGCGGCGTTGGACTAGCGACGGACAATGAGCAGTTCTTC. Residues: CASSLDSGVGLATDNEQFF.

This rearrangement joins TRBV7-9 to TRBJ1-1; 7 nucleotides match TRBD1. Germline values: CDR1 SEHNR, CDR2 FQNEAQ (reference sequence). V lost 6 bases and J lost 11; bases outside the gene matches: 12. CDR3 length equals 13 residues. CDR3 DNA sequence: TGTGCCAGCAGGGCAACAGGGGTGGGGCGGGCTTTCTTT. It codes for CASRATGVGRAFF.

This sequence joins TRBV7-2 and TRBJ1-5; the D is unclear. V dropped 0 bases and J dropped 5 bases, with 17 bases sitting between them. This CDR3 contains 17 residues. CDR1 is SGHTA and CDR2 is FQGNSA in the germline V gene. The CDR3 is CASSLASTSLRYQPQHF. Here the CDR3 DNA reads TGTGCCAGCAGCTTAGCCTCGACATCGCTCCGGTATCAGCCCCAGCATTTT.

The V call is TRBV27, the J call TRBJ1-1, with D possibly TRBD1 on 6 matching bases. Looked up from germline, CDR1 is MNHEY and CDR2 is SMNVEV (reference sequence). V lost 0 bases to trimming and J lost 5 bases, with 13 bases between them. CDR3 length: 15 amino acids. CDR3 coding DNA: TGTGCCAGCAGTTTATCGTGGGGGCGGGAGACTGAAGCTTTCTTT. Protein product: CASSLSWGRETEAFF.

The DNA of the CDR3 is TGTGCCAGTAGTCCTCGGACAGGTGGCCGGTATCAGCCCCAGCATTTT. Protein: CASSPRTGGRYQPQHF. This sequence joins TRBV19 and TRBJ1-5; 7 nucleotides align to TRBD1. J lost 5 bases, V lost 5 bases, and 12 bases had no gene match. This CDR3 is 16 amino acids long. The germline gives CDR1 LNHDA, CDR2 SQIVND (reference sequence).